The source of this T cell receptor (beta chain) is a study of cytomegalovirus exposure and HLA in healthy donors. Study overall: Inside one of the first data releases sat around 86 million unique TCRs taken from HLA-typed donors.

Primers included in the PCR were 60 Vbeta and 13 Jbeta primers. Assay: immunoSEQ multiplex PCR; the TCRdb copy retains only in-frame clones and omits some. The table lists around 150,000 clones, roughly 77% of them singletons, with about 8% in the top ten. Everyone who donated was a healthy bone marrow donor. The CDR3 runs to 12 residues. CDR1 and CDR2 (germline): SGHTA, FQGNSA. With V trimmed by 6 bases and J by 10 bases, 5 bases remained unmatched. With regard to this clone: Its matching antigen is unknown.

Study-level findings and limits: Reportedly, TCR beta sequences accurately predicted HLA-A and HLA-B alleles in most subjects. Sequence variants that were highly shared formed a cluster that was likely a sequencing artifact.

Sequencing was done on a sample of PBMCs. This clonotype was sampled from a woman in her thirties or forties in good health and CMV-seropositive. J is TRBJ2-1 and V is TRBV7-2, with 8 bases that match TRBD2. The CDR3 DNA follows: TGTGCCAGCAGTTATAGCGGGGTCGAGCAGTTCTTC. It specifies CASSYSGVEQFF.